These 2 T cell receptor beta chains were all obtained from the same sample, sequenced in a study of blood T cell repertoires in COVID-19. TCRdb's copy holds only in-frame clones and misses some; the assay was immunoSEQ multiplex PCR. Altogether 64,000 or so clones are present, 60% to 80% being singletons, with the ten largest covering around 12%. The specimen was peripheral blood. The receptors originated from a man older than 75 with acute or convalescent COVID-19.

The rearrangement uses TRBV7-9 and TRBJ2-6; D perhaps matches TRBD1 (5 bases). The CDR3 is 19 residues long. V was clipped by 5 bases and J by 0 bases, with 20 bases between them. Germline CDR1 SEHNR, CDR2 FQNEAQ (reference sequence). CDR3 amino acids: CASSQRRVTVNSGANVLTF. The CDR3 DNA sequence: TGTGCCAGCAGCCAGCGAAGAGTGACAGTGAACTCTGGGGCCAACGTCCTGACTTTC.

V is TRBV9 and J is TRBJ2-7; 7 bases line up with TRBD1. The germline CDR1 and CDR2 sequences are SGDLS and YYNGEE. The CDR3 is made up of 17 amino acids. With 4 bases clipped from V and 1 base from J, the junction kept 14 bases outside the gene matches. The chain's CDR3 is CASSPTAGTVRSYEQYF. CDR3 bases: TGTGCCAGCAGCCCAACAGCCGGGACAGTAAGGTCCTACGAGCAGTACTTC. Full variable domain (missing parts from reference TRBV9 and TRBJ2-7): DSGVTQTPKHLITATGQRVTLRCSPRSGDLSVYWYQQSLDQGLQFLIQYYNGEERAKGNILERFSAQQFPDLHSELNLSSLELGDSALYFCASSPTAGTVRSYEQYFGPGTRLTVT.